A selection of T cell receptor beta chains follows, all from one sample in a study of CD8+ T cells in alopecia areata. Repertoires were generated with immunoSEQ multiplex PCR, while TCRdb's copy carries only in-frame clones and drops some. The sample contains 150,000 or so clones, more than 45% of which appear only once. Sequencing used CD4+ T cells sorted from blood. These receptors were obtained from a human donor with alopecia areata. CDR3s include the opening cysteine and the closing phenylalanine or tryptophan.

v_call | cdr3_aa
TRBV27 | CASSLRAAGSGEQYF
TRBV27 | CASSQRGRETQYF
TRBV6-5 | CASSYQGSGNQPQHF
TRBV11-2 | CASSLQGAETQYF
TRBV9 | CASSALDRAYEQYF
TRBV7-9 | CASSLGTGNYEQYF
TRBV5-1 | CASSWDVTSYNEQFF
TRBV5-1 | CASSLGPNTEAFF
TRBV27 | CASSYLQGGTEAFF
TRBV5-6 | CASSSGRYEQYF
TRBV15 | CATSMPAGVTDTQYF
TRBV9 | CASSAREVYTGELFF
TRBV29-1 | CSVGDIGQPQHF
TRBV7-8 | CASSRLREAGYNEQFF
TRBV29-1 | CSGGADTQYF
TRBV29-1 | CSVQLGRETQYF
TRBV29-1 | CSVQRTGSGSSYNEQFF
TRBV5-1 | CASSLETGTGSETQYF
TRBV25-1 | CASSELMIPYEQYF
TRBV18 | CASSAGTGGYEQYF
TRBV5-1 | CASSRVGTEGRAFF
TRBV29-1 | CSAETSATDTQYF
TRBV7-8 | CASSLRRERGVGSLRAQYF
TRBV4-2 | CASSQALLTDTQYF
TRBV29-1 | CSVATLGNVEQFF
TRBV28 | CASSDQGVGKTQYF
TRBV27 | CASSFHRGVQYF
TRBV28 | CASSFSAHTQYF
TRBV5-1 | CASSSGLAGGPSSYEQYF
TRBV18 | CASSPPRLAGSGEQYF
TRBV29-1 | CSVQTRGNTGELFF
TRBV7-8 | CASSPRTSGSGDTQYF
TRBV29-1 | CSVGADSYEQYF
TRBV5-4 | CASSFGNEQFF
TRBV28 | CASLITGGSYNEQFF
TRBV7-9 | CASSPTGTGTYNEQFF
TRBV11-2 | CASSLRVTELNTGELFF
TRBV2 | CASSGSEGSFNEQFF
TRBV5-1 | CASSNRPSSGANVLTF
TRBV19 | CATHGTGPINQPQHF
TRBV4-1 | CASRRDIAGYSNEQFF
TRBV2 | CASSDRTSGRETQYF
TRBV4-1 | CASSHTPGLAGEATGELFF
TRBV18 | CASSPGAQQPQHF
TRBV29-1 | CSGGTAADTQYF
TRBV5-1 | CASSRTSGSSTYNEQFF